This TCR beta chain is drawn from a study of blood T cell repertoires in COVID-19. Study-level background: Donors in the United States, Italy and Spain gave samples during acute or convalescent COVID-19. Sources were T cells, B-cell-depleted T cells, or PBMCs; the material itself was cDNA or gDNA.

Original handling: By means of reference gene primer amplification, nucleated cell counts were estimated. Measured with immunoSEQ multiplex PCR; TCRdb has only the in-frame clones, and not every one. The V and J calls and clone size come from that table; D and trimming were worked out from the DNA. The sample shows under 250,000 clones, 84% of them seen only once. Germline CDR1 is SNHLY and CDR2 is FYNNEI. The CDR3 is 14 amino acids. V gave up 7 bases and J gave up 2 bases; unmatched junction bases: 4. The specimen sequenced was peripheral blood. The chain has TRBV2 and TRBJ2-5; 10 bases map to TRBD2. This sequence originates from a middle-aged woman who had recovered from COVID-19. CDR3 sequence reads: CASTRTSGQETQYF. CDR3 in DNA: TGTGCCAGCACCCGGACTAGCGGACAAGAGACCCAGTACTTC.